The sequence of this T cell receptor (beta chain) was determined in a study of human T cells and chemical hapten exposure. Findings and limits, study-wide: High-frequency TCRs, those above 1 in 1000, stayed the same after DPC sensitization. Counts of TCRs expanded at PT1 correlated positively with patch test score. Expanded TCRs created a significantly greater count of big CDR3 similarity clusters than controls did.

Treatment: therapeutic diphenylcyclopropenone sensitization with weekly scalp DPC. The template was total RNA from unfractionated whole blood. About this clonotype: As yet, its antigen is unknown.

The CDR3 covers 16 residues. The J segment lost 2 bases and the V segment lost 6 bases, leaving 9 bases of the junction unmatched. The germline V gene has CDR1 MNHNY and CDR2 SVGAGI (reference sequence). What the library attached to individual cDNA molecules were unique molecular identifiers. One entry per CDR3 protein, called by TCRdb with MiXCR from the reads. The data hold several thousand distinct CDR3 sequences, with about 50% observed a single time. The rearrangement joins TRBV6-6 to TRBJ2-1; the match to TRBD1 covers 8 bases. This sequence originates from an adult with alopecia areata. Some clones in this sample may be carry-over from other donors' samples. This table probably holds off-target reads from a library built for another chain. The starting material was whole blood, obtained before DPC sensitization or 2, 6, or about 24 weeks after (not recorded which). The CDR3 nucleotides are TGTGCCAGCAGAGGGGACAGGTCGTTTACCTACAATGAGCAGTTCTTC. Protein sequence: CASRGDRSFTYNEQFF.